The sequence of this T cell receptor (beta chain) was determined in a study of CD8+ T cells in alopecia areata. Described treatment: oral pan-JAK inhibitor, 5-10 mg twice daily. The authors extracted RNA and reverse transcribed it into cDNA as the sequencing template. Clones were read by immunoSEQ multiplex PCR, and TCRdb kept only the in-frame ones, dropping some. This table holds approximately 180,000 clones, about 53% found once. This clone was detected only a few times. The specimen was CD8+ T cells sorted from blood, collected at week 24, from a patient treated with tofacitinib. This TCR derives from a human donor with alopecia areata.

Here the CDR3 DNA reads TGTGCCAGCAGTTACGAATCCCCGACAGGGACGAACTATGGCTACACCTTC. Residues: CASSYESPTGTNYGYTF. The rearrangement joins TRBV28 to TRBJ1-2; TRBD1 matches 7 bases. The junction had 13 bases not matched to a gene; V was cut back by 4 bases and J by 2 bases. Germline V gives CDR1 MDHEN, CDR2 SYDVKM. The CDR3 has 17 residues.